This record concerns one T cell receptor beta chain sequence. TCRdb reprocessed the 5' RACE reads with MiXCR, giving one entry per CDR3 protein. The sample contains roughly 76,000 distinct CDR3 sequences, approximately 4.7% of which appear only once. The CDR3 sequence is 15 residues long. V lost 2 bases to trimming and J lost 5 bases, with 15 bases between them. The V gene's germline CDR1 is LNHDA and CDR2 SQIVND (reference sequence). This entry comes from a study of T cells of healthy individuals. The chain is built from TRBV19 and TRBJ1-1; D ambiguous. This clonotype originated in a female donor in good health. CDR3 nucleotide sequence: TGTGCCAGTAGTATATGGAGGGATTGGGGAACTGAAGCTTTCTTT. This encodes CASSIWRDWGTEAFF.